Presented here are 22 T cell receptor beta chains from one specimen sequenced in a study of cytotoxic CD8 clonotypes in ibrutinib-treated CLL. The data were produced by immunoSEQ multiplex PCR, yet TCRdb's version contains in-frame clones alone and is incomplete. This table has around 330,000 clones, 60% to 80% appearing once. The specimen was PBMCs, collected after 36 months of ibrutinib treatment. The receptors stem from a human donor with chronic lymphocytic leukemia.

The rearrangement uses TRBV6-5 and TRBJ1-2, with D perhaps matching TRBD1 (6 bases). Between the trimmed V and J ends, which lost 1 base and 7 bases, there was a span of 16 bases. The CDR3 consists of 15 residues. Germline V CDR1 and CDR2: MNHEY, SVGAGI. The DNA of the CDR3 is TGTGCCAGCAGTTACTTCGGGCTTCCAGGGGTTGGCTACACCTTC. Protein sequence: CASSYFGLPGVGYTF.

The V call is TRBV6-6, the J call TRBJ2-6; 9 bases align to TRBD1. The V and J ends lost 11 bases and 4 bases, in that order; junction bases with no gene match: 12. The CDR3 runs 16 residues. Germline V gene lookup returns CDR1 MNHNY and CDR2 SVGAGI (reference sequence). In DNA form, the CDR3 reads TGTGCCGGCCTATTGCGGACAGGGGACGGGGCCAACGTCCTGACTTTC. Protein product: CAGLLRTGDGANVLTF.

This clone was seen only a few times. The chain uses TRBV19 and TRBJ2-1; D not certain. CDR1 and CDR2 (germline): LNHDA, SQIVND (reference sequence). Trimming took off 7 bases at V and 0 bases at J, with 10 bases between the two ends. The CDR3 sequence is 14 residues long. The CDR3 sequence is CASKGLNSYNEQFF. In DNA, the CDR3 is TGTGCCAGTAAAGGGCTGAACTCCTACAATGAGCAGTTCTTC.

The rearrangement uses TRBV9 and TRBJ1-2; 10 bases are shared with TRBD1. This CDR3 has 16 amino acids. Germline CDR1 and CDR2: SGDLS and YYNGEE. V dropped 3 bases and J dropped 5; count of bases not matched to a gene: 10. DNA of the CDR3: TGTGCCAGCAGCGCAGACCGGGACAGGGGAGCATATGGCTACACCTTC. It yields the protein CASSADRDRGAYGYTF.

The rearrangement joins TRBV7-6 to TRBJ2-2; D possibly corresponds to TRBD2 (6 bases). CDR1 and CDR2 (germline): SGHVS, FNYEAQ. Trimming removed 11 bases at V and 4 bases at J, with 11 bases between. This CDR3 has 12 residues. CDR3: CAGSGTTGELFF. CDR3 nucleotide sequence: TGTGCCGGTAGCGGTACCACCGGGGAGCTGTTTTTT.

This rearrangement joins TRBV10-3 to TRBJ1-2; no firm D call. This CDR3 is 15 amino acids long. V was trimmed by 2 bases and J by 2 bases, leaving 12 bases between them. The germline V gene encodes CDR1 ENHRY and CDR2 SYGVKD. For the CDR3, the DNA is TGTGCCATCAGTGAGAACGGGAGGCTAAACTATGGCTACACCTTC. Translated: CAISENGRLNYGYTF.

The chain joins TRBV19 to TRBJ2-7; D remains ambiguous. This CDR3 spans 13 amino acids. The ends were cut back, 4 bases at V and 3 bases at J, with 10 bases in the middle. Germline V gives CDR1 LNHDA, CDR2 SQIVND (reference sequence). CDR3 residues: CASSSGENYEQYF. CDR3 in DNA: TGTGCCAGTAGTAGCGGTGAAAACTACGAGCAGTACTTC.

The gene calls are TRBV9 and TRBJ2-2; 9 bases are shared with TRBD2. J lost 8 bases, V lost 0 bases, and 5 bases had no gene match. Germline CDR1 SGDLS, CDR2 YYNGEE. The CDR3 length is 15 residues. Here the CDR3 reads CASSVAASGTGELFF. The CDR3 nucleotides are TGTGCCAGCAGCGTAGCGGCTAGCGGGACTGGGGAGCTGTTTTTT.

This clone has just one count. J is TRBJ1-6 and V is TRBV11-2; 7 bases are shared with TRBD1. The trim removed 1 base at V and 0 bases at J, leaving 3 bases unmatched. This CDR3 is 17 amino acids long. Per the germline V gene, CDR1 is SGHAT and CDR2 is FQNNGV. CDR3 DNA: TGTGCCAGCAGCTTAGGGGGGACAGTCTCCTATAATTCACCCCTCCACTTT. As protein: CASSLGGTVSYNSPLHF.

The sample holds a few counts of this clone. The genes are TRBV19 and TRBJ1-2; the D gene is possibly TRBD1 (6 bases). Germline CDR1 reads LNHDA; CDR2 reads SQIVND (reference sequence). The CDR3 extends over 12 amino acids. The germline V and J ends were trimmed by 7 bases and 6 bases, with 12 bases remaining between them. The CDR3 spells CASKATGDGYTF. The CDR3 DNA reads as TGTGCCAGTAAGGCGACAGGCGATGGCTACACCTTC.

The chain uses TRBV4-1 and TRBJ1-1, with 7 positions matching TRBD1. Germline trimming cut 4 bases from V and 0 bases from J; bases unmatched to any gene: 5. In germline, CDR1 is MGHRA, CDR2 YSYEKL. This CDR3 is 15 amino acids long. The CDR3 sequence: CASSPDRVLNTEAFF. The CDR3 DNA is TGCGCCAGCAGCCCCGACAGGGTATTGAACACTGAAGCTTTCTTT.

This chain links TRBV4-2 with TRBJ1-2; a possible D gene is TRBD1 (5 bases). The V and J ends lost 6 bases and 0 bases respectively, with 8 bases between them. Germline values: CDR1 LGHNA, CDR2 YNFKEQ. The CDR3 totals 13 residues. CDR3 residues: CASRTTANYGYTF. CDR3 coding DNA: TGTGCCAGCAGGACGACAGCTAACTATGGCTACACCTTC.

This clone showed up just once. CDR3 residues: CASRLEPVGTGELFF. DNA for the CDR3: TGTGCCAGCCGATTGGAGCCCGTGGGCACCGGGGAGCTGTTTTTT. This chain uses TRBV27 with TRBJ2-2, with D unresolved. The CDR3 is 15 amino acids. Germline V gene sequence: CDR1 MNHEY, CDR2 SMNVEV (reference sequence). Trimming left V 8 bases short and J 4 bases short, with 17 bases between.

This clone was seen a few times. V is TRBV5-1 and J is TRBJ1-1; unclear D gene. The CDR3 sequence is 13 residues long. V shed 1 base and J shed 4 bases, with 8 bases lying between them. Germline V CDR1 and CDR2: SGHRS, YFSETQ. The CDR3 DNA reads as TGCGCCAGCAGCTTGTCCGCAAGCACTGAAGCTTTCTTT. This gives the protein CASSLSASTEAFF.

Turning to this clone: At the DNA level, this CDR3 is encoded by other sequences in the same sample as well. The CDR3 sequence: CASRRTGSYEQYF. CDR3 in DNA: TGTGCCAGCAGGCGAACAGGCTCCTACGAGCAGTACTTC. V is TRBV2 and J is TRBJ2-7; D is perhaps TRBD1 (5 bases). V shed 6 bases and J shed 0 bases, with 9 bases lying between them. The CDR3 covers 13 residues. Germline V gene sequence: CDR1 SNHLY, CDR2 FYNNEI.

The genes are TRBV6-1 and TRBJ2-6; no clear D gene. The CDR3 is 13 residues long. Germline values: CDR1 MNHNS, CDR2 SASEGT. V lost 11 bases, J lost 0 bases, and 8 bases lay in between. The CDR3 sequence is CAGSGSGANVLTF. In nucleotides, the CDR3 is TGTGCCGGCTCCGGCTCTGGGGCCAACGTCCTGACTTTC.

This chain connects TRBV6-5 to TRBJ2-1, with 10 bases aligning to TRBD2. The germline CDR1 and CDR2 sequences are MNHEY and SVGAGI. V dropped 6 bases and J dropped 10; count of bases not matched to a gene: 12. There are 15 residues in the CDR3. As DNA, the CDR3 is TGTGCCAGCAGCCACGCAGCGGGAGGGCCAGGGGAGCAGTTCTTC. Protein product: CASSHAAGGPGEQFF.

V is TRBV6-5 and J is TRBJ1-1, with D tentatively TRBD1 (5 bases). The CDR3 extends over 13 amino acids. The V and J ends lost 2 bases and 5 bases respectively, with 9 bases between them. In germline, CDR1 is MNHEY, CDR2 SVGAGI. The CDR3 coding sequence is TGTGCCAGCAGTTACAAAGGGGATACTGAAGCTTTCTTT. Encoded protein: CASSYKGDTEAFF.

The V and J genes are TRBV10-3 and TRBJ1-5; D possibly corresponds to TRBD1 (5 bases). In germline, CDR1 is ENHRY, CDR2 SYGVKD. This CDR3 spans 15 amino acids. The V end lost 6 bases, the J end lost 4 bases, and 16 bases lay between the germline ends. CDR3 DNA: TGTGCCATCAGCATAAGGGGAGGAGAGAATCAGCCCCAGCATTTT. It is translated as CAISIRGGENQPQHF.

The chain employs TRBV18 and TRBJ2-1; tentative D call: TRBD2 (5 bases). The CDR3 sequence is 15 residues long. V lost 2 bases to trimming and J lost 3 bases, with 11 bases between them. Germline V CDR1 and CDR2: KGHSH, LQKENI. The chain's CDR3 is CASSPVRGLYNEQFF. CDR3 coding DNA: TGTGCCAGCTCACCAGTCAGAGGACTCTACAATGAGCAGTTCTTC. Combining the CDR3 with reference TRBV18 and TRBJ2-1 gives the whole variable domain NAGVMQNPRHLVRRRGQEARLRCSPMKGHSHVYWYRQLPEEGLKFMVYLQKENIIDESGMPKERFSAEFPKEGPSILRIQQVVRGDSAAYFCASSPVRGLYNEQFFGPGTRLTVL.

This chain links TRBV7-6 with TRBJ2-5; 10 bases map to TRBD2. Per the germline V gene, CDR1 is SGHVS and CDR2 is FNYEAQ. The V gene end was trimmed by 3 bases and the J gene end by 4 bases; junction bases not matched to a gene: 5. The CDR3 spans 15 residues. The CDR3: CASSLTGTSVETQYF. The CDR3 DNA reads TGTGCCAGCAGCTTGACCGGGACTAGCGTAGAGACCCAGTACTTC. The whole variable domain, filled in from reference TRBV7-6 and TRBJ2-5, reads GAGVSQSPRYKVTKRGQDVALRCDPISGHVSLYWYRQALGQGPEFLTYFNYEAQQDKSGLPNDRFSAERPEGSISTLTIQRTEQRDSAMYRCASSLTGTSVETQYFGPGTRLLVL.

The V gene is TRBV11-2, the J gene TRBJ2-7; D might be TRBD2 (5 bases). V was clipped by 4 bases and J by 4 bases, with 23 bases between them. The CDR3 is made up of 17 amino acids. In germline, CDR1 is SGHAT, CDR2 FQNNGV. CDR3 DNA: TGTGCCAGCAGCTGGAGAGGACTCCTCGGGGTTTCTTACGAGCAGTACTTC. Translation gives CASSWRGLLGVSYEQYF.